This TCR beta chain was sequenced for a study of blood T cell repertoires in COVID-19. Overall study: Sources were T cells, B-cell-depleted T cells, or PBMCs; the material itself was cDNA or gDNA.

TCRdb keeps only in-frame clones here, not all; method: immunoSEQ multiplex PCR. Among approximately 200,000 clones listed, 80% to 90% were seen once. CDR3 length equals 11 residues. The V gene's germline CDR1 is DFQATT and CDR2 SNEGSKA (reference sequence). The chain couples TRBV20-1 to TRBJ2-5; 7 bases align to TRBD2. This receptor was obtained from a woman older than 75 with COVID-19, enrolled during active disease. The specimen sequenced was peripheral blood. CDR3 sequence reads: CSAGVKMAQYF. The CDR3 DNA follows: TGCAGCGCGGGGGTTAAGATGGCCCAGTACTTC.